The source of this TCR beta chain is a study of cytomegalovirus exposure and HLA in healthy donors. Study context: Unique TCR beta sequences numbering approximately 120 million came from approximately 180 million T cells in an earlier analysis.

The CDR3 runs 15 residues. V lost 5 bases, J lost 0 bases, and 5 bases stayed unmatched. Per germline, CDR1 MRHNA and CDR2 SNTAGT. For this clone: What it binds is not known.

Primers for the PCR totalled 60 Vbeta and 13 Jbeta. TCRdb keeps only in-frame clones here, not all; method: immunoSEQ multiplex PCR. The data contain roughly 120,000 clones, around 80% of them singletons. General study results and limits: The investigators catalogued about 170 TCR beta chains as cytomegalovirus-associated. Among CMV-associated TCR beta chains, most appeared HLA-restricted in a later analysis. Other equally common chains were less clonally expanded than HLA-associated TCR beta chains, a later analysis showed.

The genes are TRBV6-4 and TRBJ2-3; TRBD2 matches at 7 bases. The origin of this receptor is a human donor in good health. Sequencing was carried out using PBMCs. The DNA for the CDR3 is TGTGCCAGCAGTCCCGGACTAGTTAGCACAGATACGCAGTATTTT. It is translated as CASSPGLVSTDTQYF.